The present T cell receptor (beta chain) was sequenced within a study of beta chain features in type 1 diabetes. Study-level points and caveats: With patients and controls alike, PCR might favor shorter templates to an equal degree.

Every participating donor gave one draw, a heparinised blood sample averaging roughly 100 mL. Isolation of CD4+ naive, central memory, regulatory and stem cell-like memory cells was achieved by sorting via CD45RO/CCR7/CD25/CD127/CD95/CD27. Sequencing targeted expressed TCRB transcripts, as all isolated RNA had been reverse transcribed. On average, stem cell-like memory T cell samples had approximately 1 million reads. The protocol was immunoSEQ multiplex PCR, while the TCRdb copy is restricted to in-frame clones and leaves out a portion. The sample gives around 99,000 clones, almost 40% of which show up once; about 0.07% is in the top ten. This clone was counted a few times. Its specificity is unknown. The V gene end was trimmed by 6 bases and the J gene end by 2 bases; junction bases not matched to a gene: 4. Germline values: CDR1 SGHTA, CDR2 FQGTGA. The CDR3 covers 15 residues.

This TCR derives from a young woman in good health. The sample consisted of stem cell memory CD4+ T cells from blood. The rearrangement uses TRBV7-3 and TRBJ2-1, with 10 bases fitting TRBD2. CDR3 coding DNA: TGTGCCAGCAGTTCTGGGACTAGCGCCTACAATGAGCAGTTCTTC. It specifies CASSSGTSAYNEQFF.